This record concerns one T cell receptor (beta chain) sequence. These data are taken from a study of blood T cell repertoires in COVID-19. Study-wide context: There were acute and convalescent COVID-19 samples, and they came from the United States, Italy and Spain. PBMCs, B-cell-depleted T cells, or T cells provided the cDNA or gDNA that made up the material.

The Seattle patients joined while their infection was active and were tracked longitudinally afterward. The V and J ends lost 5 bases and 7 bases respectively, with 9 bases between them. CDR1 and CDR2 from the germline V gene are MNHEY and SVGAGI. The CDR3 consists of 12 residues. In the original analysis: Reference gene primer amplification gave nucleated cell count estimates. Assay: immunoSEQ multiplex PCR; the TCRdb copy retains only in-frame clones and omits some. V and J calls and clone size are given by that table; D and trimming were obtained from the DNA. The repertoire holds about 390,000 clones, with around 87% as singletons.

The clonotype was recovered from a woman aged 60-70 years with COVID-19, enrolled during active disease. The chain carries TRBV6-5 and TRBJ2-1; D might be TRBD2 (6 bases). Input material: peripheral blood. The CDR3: CASSNRGNEQFF. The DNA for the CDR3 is TGTGCCAGCAGTAACCGGGGGAATGAGCAGTTCTTC.